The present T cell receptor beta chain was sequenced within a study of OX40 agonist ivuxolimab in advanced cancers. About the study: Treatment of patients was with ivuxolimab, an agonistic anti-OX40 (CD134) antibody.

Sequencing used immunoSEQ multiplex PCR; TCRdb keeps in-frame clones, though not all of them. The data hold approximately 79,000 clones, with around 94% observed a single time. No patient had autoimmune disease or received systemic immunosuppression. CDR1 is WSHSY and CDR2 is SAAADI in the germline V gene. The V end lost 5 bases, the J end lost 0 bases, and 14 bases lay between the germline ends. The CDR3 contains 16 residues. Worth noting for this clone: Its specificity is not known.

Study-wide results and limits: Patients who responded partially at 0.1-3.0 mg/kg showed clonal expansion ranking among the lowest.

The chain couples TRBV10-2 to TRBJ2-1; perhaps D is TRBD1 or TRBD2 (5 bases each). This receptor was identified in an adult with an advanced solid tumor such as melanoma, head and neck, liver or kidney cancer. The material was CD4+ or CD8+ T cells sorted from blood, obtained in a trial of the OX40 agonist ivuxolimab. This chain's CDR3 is CASSRSGTASYNEQFF. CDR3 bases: TGCGCCAGCAGTCGCTCTGGGACGGCCTCCTACAATGAGCAGTTCTTC.